The 15 T cell receptor beta chains reported below all come from one sample, sequenced in a study of blood T cell repertoires in COVID-19. Produced via immunoSEQ multiplex PCR; TCRdb's table is partial and in-frame only. Here the sample spans about 100,000 clones, around 81% being singletons. The sequenced sample consisted of peripheral blood. These receptors were taken from a man older than 75 with COVID-19, enrolled during active disease.

V is TRBV14 and J is TRBJ2-5; TRBD1 is a possible D gene (5 bases). Trimming left V 4 bases short and J 5 bases short, with 11 bases between. This CDR3 has 13 residues. Germline V gene lookup returns CDR1 SGHDN and CDR2 FVKESK. In DNA form, the CDR3 reads TGTGCCAGCAGCCGAAGGGGCCGGGAGACCCAGTACTTC. It yields the protein CASSRRGRETQYF.

This clone appeared a single time. This chain joins TRBV27 and TRBJ2-7; perhaps TRBD2 as D (6 bases). Germline CDR1 is MNHEY and CDR2 is SMNVEV (reference sequence). V was clipped by 6 bases and J by 4 bases, with 16 bases between them. This CDR3 region has 14 residues. CDR3 bases: TGTGCCAGCAGACCGACTATCGGGACTTACGAGCAGTACTTC. Encoded protein: CASRPTIGTYEQYF.

This rearrangement joins TRBV28 to TRBJ1-2, with 10 bases fitting TRBD1. After removal of 4 bases from V and 4 bases from J, the junction contained 6 bases not matched to a gene. Germline CDR1 reads MDHEN; CDR2 reads SYDVKM. The CDR3 has 15 amino acids. This CDR3 is CASSSRTGGGYGYTF. For the CDR3, the DNA is TGTGCCAGCAGTTCCCGGACAGGGGGTGGCTATGGCTACACCTTC.

V gene TRBV4-1 combines with J gene TRBJ2-1, with a possible D match to TRBD2 (5 bases). Between the trimmed V and J ends, which lost 2 bases and 5 bases, there was a span of 7 bases. CDR1 is MGHRA and CDR2 is YSYEKL in the germline V gene. The CDR3 sequence is 13 residues long. Here the CDR3 DNA reads TGCGCCAGCAGCCAATCGGGGAACAATGAGCAGTTCTTC. It translates to CASSQSGNNEQFF.

For the CDR3, the DNA is TGTGCCAGCAGCCCCGGGACAGGGGCCACAGATACGCAGTATTTT. Translated: CASSPGTGATDTQYF. The chain has TRBV9 and TRBJ2-3; 10 bases agree with TRBD1. This CDR3 has 15 residues. J was trimmed by 2 bases and V by 4 bases; bases with no gene match: 4. Germline CDR1 reads SGDLS; CDR2 reads YYNGEE.

The chain employs TRBV6-5 and TRBJ2-7, with no clear D. The CDR3 runs 15 residues. Germline CDR1 reads MNHEY; CDR2 reads SVGAGI. The V end was cut by 0 bases, the J end by 0 bases, with 9 bases between. CDR3 residues: CASSYSIPGSYEQYF. The CDR3 DNA follows: TGTGCCAGCAGTTACTCGATCCCGGGCTCCTACGAGCAGTACTTC.

Written as DNA, the CDR3 is TGTGCCAGCAGTTTAGTACCGGGGGACACTGAAGCTTTCTTT. Its protein is CASSLVPGDTEAFF. The V gene is TRBV27, the J gene TRBJ1-1; perhaps TRBD1 as D (5 bases). This CDR3 comprises 14 residues. Per the germline V gene, CDR1 is MNHEY and CDR2 is SMNVEV (reference sequence). V was trimmed by 2 bases and J by 3 bases, leaving 10 bases between them.

The rearrangement links TRBV7-9 to TRBJ2-3; D remains unclear. Germline V gives CDR1 SEHNR, CDR2 FQNEAQ (reference sequence). V was cut by 5 bases and J by 2 bases, with 14 bases left in between. This CDR3 has 15 residues. CDR3 coding DNA: TGTGCCAGCAGCGATTCCAGTGACTTCACAGATACGCAGTATTTT. Protein: CASSDSSDFTDTQYF.

Only a few counts were recorded for this clone. J is TRBJ1-2 and V is TRBV6-1, with D possibly being TRBD1 (5 bases). Trimming left V 2 bases short and J 4 bases short, with 11 bases between. Germline CDR1 MNHNS, CDR2 SASEGT. The CDR3 runs to 14 residues. The DNA for the CDR3 is TGTGCCAGCAGTGAACAGGGTTGGTCCTATGGCTACACCTTC. It codes for CASSEQGWSYGYTF.

This clone was found once. This chain connects TRBV10-2 to TRBJ2-7, with 7 positions matching TRBD1. This CDR3 spans 11 amino acids. Germline V lookup: CDR1 WSHSY, CDR2 SAAADI. V gave up 6 bases and J gave up 9 bases; unmatched junction bases: 5. In DNA form, the CDR3 reads TGCGCCAGCAGGCAGGGGGACAGGCAGTACTTC. This codes for CASRQGDRQYF.

The CDR3 region is CASRPQGAAGELFF. The CDR3 coding sequence is TGTGCCAGCAGACCACAGGGCGCGGCCGGGGAGCTGTTTTTT. The rearrangement links TRBV7-3 to TRBJ2-2; TRBD1 might be the D (6 bases). The V end lost 6 bases, the J end lost 6 bases, and 14 bases lay between the germline ends. The CDR3 totals 14 residues. Germline assignment: CDR1 SGHTA and CDR2 FQGTGA.

Written as DNA, the CDR3 is TGTGCCAGCAGCCTCGGGGGGGTGGGCAATAATTCACCCCTCCACTTT. This encodes CASSLGGVGNNSPLHF. The rearrangement uses TRBV7-9 and TRBJ1-6; TRBD1 is a possible D gene (5 bases). The germline CDR1 and CDR2 sequences are SEHNR and FQNEAQ (reference sequence). This CDR3 has 16 amino acids. Trimming stripped 5 bases from V and 5 bases from J, with 16 bases between.

The chain is built from TRBV9 and TRBJ2-1; the match to TRBD2 covers 10 bases. The ends lost 7 bases at V and 7 bases at J; junction bases unmatched: 11. This CDR3 spans 15 amino acids. Germline-derived CDR1 and CDR2 are SGDLS and YYNGEE. CDR3 sequence: CASAKPAGGPNEQFF. The CDR3 region has the DNA TGTGCCAGCGCAAAGCCAGCGGGGGGGCCGAATGAGCAGTTCTTC.

The V and J genes are TRBV29-1 and TRBJ2-3, with a weak D call TRBD1 (6 bases). The germline gives CDR1 SQVTM, CDR2 ANQGSEA. The V end lost 4 bases, the J end lost 4 bases, and 15 bases lay between the germline ends. The CDR3 is 14 amino acids. The CDR3 loop reads CSVVKPEGADTQYF. The CDR3 DNA reads TGCAGCGTTGTGAAGCCCGAGGGGGCAGATACGCAGTATTTT.

The rearrangement links TRBV5-3 to TRBJ1-5; possible D gene TRBD1, 5 bases. TRBV5-3 carries the ORF label, with uncertain function. The CDR3 is 13 amino acids. The germline V and J ends were trimmed by 6 bases and 3 bases, with 10 bases remaining between them. The CDR3 spells CARKGLVNQPQHF. As DNA, the CDR3 is TGTGCCAGAAAGGGGTTGGTCAATCAGCCCCAGCATTTT.